A selection of T cell receptor beta chains follows, all from one sample in a study of early T cells in non-severe SARS-CoV-2 infection. TCRdb reanalysed the 5' RACE reads using MiXCR and keeps one entry per CDR3 protein. The data hold more than 45,000 distinct CDR3 sequences, with less than 9.5% observed a single time. Sequences were obtained from whole blood. The receptors were sampled from an adult who was a healthcare worker with PCR-confirmed SARS-CoV-2 infection or an uninfected control (not recorded which). The CDR3 runs from the conserved cysteine through the conserved F or W. A D gene is named only where the DNA matches it firmly. The listing skips clone size in some rows; elsewhere it reads once, few, many or a size class.

size	D	J	V	CDR3	DNA
few	TRBD1	TRBJ2-3	TRBV7-6	CASKGPDRESDTQYF	TGTGCCAGCAAAGGCCCCGACAGGGAGTCAGATACGCAGTATTTT
few	TRBD2	TRBJ2-1	TRBV14	CASRTSGTNEQFF	TGTGCCAGCAGGACTAGCGGGACTAATGAGCAGTTCTTC
-	-	TRBJ2-2	TRBV20-1	CSARGRRTGELFF	TGCAGTGCTAGAGGTCGGAGAACCGGGGAGCTGTTTTTT
few	-	TRBJ2-2	TRBV18	CASSPLTGITGELFF	TGTGCCAGCTCACCCCTCACAGGGATCACCGGGGAGCTGTTTTTT
few	TRBD2	TRBJ2-1	TRBV27	CASSTRTSSSYNEQFF	TGTGCCAGCAGTACGCGGACTAGCAGCTCCTACAATGAGCAGTTCTTC
-	-	TRBJ1-5	TRBV12-3/TRBV12-4	CASSFGMGGGRQPQHF	TGTGCCAGCAGTTTTGGGATGGGGGGAGGTAGGCAGCCCCAGCATTTT
few	-	TRBJ1-6	TRBV11-3	CASSLDLEGRNNSPLHF	TGTGCCAGCAGCTTAGATCTGGAAGGGAGGAATAATTCACCCCTCCACTTT
-	-	TRBJ1-1	TRBV12-3/TRBV12-4	CASSSRLQVNTEAFF	TGTGCCAGCAGTTCCCGGTTACAGGTTAACACTGAAGCTTTCTTT
-	TRBD1	TRBJ2-5	TRBV11-1	CASSLWATGETQYF	TGTGCCAGCAGCTTATGGGCGACAGGGGAGACCCAGTACTTC
few	-	TRBJ2-3	TRBV30	CAWSVPWADTQYF	TGTGCCTGGAGTGTACCGTGGGCAGATACGCAGTATTTT
-	TRBD1	TRBJ2-5	TRBV20-1	CSAARDRGMETQYF	TGCAGTGCAGCAAGGGACAGGGGCATGGAGACCCAGTACTTC
few	-	TRBJ1-1	TRBV6-1	CASSLPAIGGTEAFF	TGTGCCAGCAGTCTACCGGCAATCGGGGGCACTGAAGCTTTCTTT
few	TRBD2	TRBJ2-7	TRBV19	CASTPPGTSDEQYF	TGTGCCAGTACCCCCCCCGGGACTAGCGACGAGCAGTACTTC
many	-	TRBJ2-7	TRBV20-1	CSARDRVAAYYEQYF	TGCAGTGCTAGAGATCGTGTAGCGGCGTACTACGAGCAGTACTTC
few	-	TRBJ2-1	TRBV5-1	CASSLAEPSYNEQFF	TGCGCCAGCAGCTTAGCGGAGCCCTCCTACAATGAGCAGTTCTTC
-	TRBD2	TRBJ2-5	TRBV7-7	CASSLGLAGGGETQYF	TGTGCCAGCAGCCTGGGACTAGCGGGAGGAGGAGAGACCCAGTACTTC
-	-	TRBJ2-7	TRBV3-1	CASSQGGPQAYEQYF	TGTGCCAGCAGCCAAGGGGGACCCCAAGCGTACGAGCAGTACTTC
many	-	TRBJ1-2	TRBV12-3/TRBV12-4	CASFYSLDGYTF	TGTGCCAGTTTTTATAGTCTCGATGGCTACACCTTC
many	-	TRBJ2-1	TRBV7-9	CASSTSLQAEQFF	TGTGCCAGCAGCACGTCTCTTCAGGCTGAGCAGTTCTTC
-	TRBD1	TRBJ2-3	TRBV7-9	CASSLTSRTGEDTQYF	TGTGCCAGCAGCTTAACATCGCGCACAGGGGAAGATACGCAGTATTTT
medium-sized	-	TRBJ2-2	TRBV6-4	CASSDRDTGELFF	TGTGCCAGCAGTGACAGGGACACCGGGGAGCTGTTTTTT
-	TRBD1	TRBJ1-1	TRBV20-1	CSARAGQGTTEAFF	TGCAGTGCTAGAGCGGGACAGGGGACCACTGAAGCTTTCTTT
-	TRBD2	TRBJ2-3	TRBV28	CASSFGGRAGTQYF	TGTGCCAGCAGTTTCGGAGGGAGGGCCGGTACGCAGTATTTT
many	-	TRBJ1-5	TRBV23-1	CASSQSRGGRHLRPQHF	TGCGCCAGCAGTCAATCGCGGGGGGGGCGGCATCTGAGACCCCAGCATTTT
-	-	TRBJ2-3	TRBV7-9	CASSLAGHFTDTQYF	TGTGCCAGCAGCTTAGCTGGTCATTTCACAGATACGCAGTATTTT
-	TRBD1	TRBJ1-2	TRBV12-5	CASGLGGQGLNSNYGYTF	TGTGCTAGTGGTTTGGGGGGACAGGGGCTAAATTCTAACTATGGCTACACCTTC
-	TRBD2	TRBJ2-5	TRBV6-6	CASSGRASQETQYF	TGTGCCAGTAGCGGGAGGGCCTCCCAAGAGACCCAGTACTTC
-	-	TRBJ2-7	TRBV4-1	CASSEAGEPYEQYF	TGCGCCAGCAGCGAAGCCGGGGAGCCCTACGAGCAGTACTTC
-	TRBD1	TRBJ1-2	TRBV24-1	CATNSAARGQSDGYTF	TGTGCCACCAACTCCGCCGCCAGGGGACAGTCGGATGGCTACACCTTC
few	-	TRBJ1-5	TRBV6-1	CAIKTELNQPQHF	TGTGCGATAAAGACGGAATTAAATCAGCCCCAGCATTTT
-	TRBD2	TRBJ2-7	TRBV20-1	CSARTSGRITEQYF	TGCAGTGCTAGGACTAGCGGGAGGATTACCGAGCAGTACTTC
few	-	TRBJ1-1	TRBV18	CASSPPIGGTEAFF	TGTGCCAGCTCACCACCGATCGGGGGCACTGAAGCTTTCTTT
many	-	TRBJ1-2	TRBV20-1	CSARVVEMAGYGYTF	TGCAGTGCTAGGGTGGTGGAGATGGCGGGATATGGCTACACCTTC
-	-	TRBJ2-3	TRBV15	CATSRGRTDTQYF	TGTGCCACCAGCAGGGGAAGAACAGATACGCAGTATTTT
-	-	TRBJ1-1	TRBV20-1	CRAGKNTEAFF	TGCAGGGCAGGGAAGAACACTGAAGCTTTCTTT
many	-	TRBJ2-2	TRBV19	CASSIDLGYTGELFF	TGTGCCAGTAGTATAGATCTTGGGTACACCGGGGAGCTGTTTTTT
many	TRBD2	TRBJ2-1	TRBV9	CASSGGLVRNNEQFF	TGTGCCAGCAGCGGCGGACTAGTGAGGAATAATGAGCAGTTCTTC
many	-	TRBJ1-5	TRBV5-8	CASSLVLNQPQHF	TGTGCCAGCAGCCTTGTCCTCAATCAGCCCCAGCATTTT
few	-	TRBJ2-1	TRBV2	CASVRFGGGADNEQFF	TGTGCCAGCGTCCGGTTTGGCGGCGGGGCCGACAATGAGCAGTTCTTC
-	-	TRBJ2-7	TRBV28	CASSTLYEQYF	TGTGCCAGCAGTACCCTCTACGAGCAGTACTTC